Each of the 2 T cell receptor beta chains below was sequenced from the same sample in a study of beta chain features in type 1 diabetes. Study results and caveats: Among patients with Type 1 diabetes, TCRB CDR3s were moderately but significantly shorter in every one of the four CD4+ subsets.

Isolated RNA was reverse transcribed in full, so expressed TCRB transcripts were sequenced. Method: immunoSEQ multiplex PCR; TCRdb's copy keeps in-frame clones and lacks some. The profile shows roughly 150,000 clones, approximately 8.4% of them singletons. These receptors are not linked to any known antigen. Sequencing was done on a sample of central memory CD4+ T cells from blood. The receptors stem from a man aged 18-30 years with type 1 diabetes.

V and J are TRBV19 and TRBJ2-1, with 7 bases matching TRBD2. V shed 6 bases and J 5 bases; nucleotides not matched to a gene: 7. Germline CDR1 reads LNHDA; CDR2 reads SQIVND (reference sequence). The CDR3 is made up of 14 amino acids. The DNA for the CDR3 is TGTGCCAGTAGGAGGACTAGTCGAGACAATGAGCAGTTCTTC. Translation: CASRRTSRDNEQFF.

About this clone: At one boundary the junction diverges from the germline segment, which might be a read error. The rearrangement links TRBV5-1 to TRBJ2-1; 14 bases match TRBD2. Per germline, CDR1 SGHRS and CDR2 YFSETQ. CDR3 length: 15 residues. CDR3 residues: CASSLGLAGVFERFF. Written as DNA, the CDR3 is TGCGCCAGCAGCCTGGGACTAGCGGGAGTGTTTGAGCGGTTCTTC.